The TCR beta chain described here comes from a study of blood T cell repertoires in COVID-19. Measured with immunoSEQ multiplex PCR; TCRdb has only the in-frame clones, and not every one. The sample shows 98,000 or so clones, roughly 91% of them seen only once. The sample consisted of peripheral blood. The receptor was derived from a human donor in a cohort sampled during active COVID-19.

CDR3 sequence (DNA): TGCGCCAGCAGCCAAGATATTTTTGTCGGGAGTGGGGATACGCAGTATTTT. This codes for CASSQDIFVGSGDTQYF. V and J are TRBV4-3 and TRBJ2-3; D possibly corresponds to TRBD2 (6 bases). Germline assignment: CDR1 LGHNA and CDR2 YSLEER. This CDR3 contains 17 residues. V gave up 0 bases and J gave up 6 bases, with 19 bases separating them.